Listed here are 10 T cell receptor beta chains from one sample, sequenced in a study of control samples from healthy donors and cancer patients. Sequencing used immunoSEQ multiplex PCR; TCRdb keeps in-frame clones, though not all of them. The sample has about 220,000 clones, roughly 94% seen once; the top ten hold over 1.2%. Sequencing was carried out using blood. The receptors derive from a man aged 50-60 years in good health.

This clone was detected once. V usage is TRBV6-5 and J usage is TRBJ1-1; D uncertain. Trimming left V 10 bases short and J 2 bases short, with 17 bases between. Germline V gene sequence: CDR1 MNHEY, CDR2 SVGAGI. The CDR3 spans 14 residues. Here the CDR3 reads CATEDFPSNTEAFF. The DNA for the CDR3 is TGTGCCACCGAGGACTTCCCGTCAAACACTGAAGCTTTCTTT.

The chain links TRBV10-1 to TRBJ2-5; no definite D call. V lost 0 bases to trimming and J lost 2 bases, with 7 bases between them. The CDR3 sequence is 14 residues long. Germline-derived CDR1 and CDR2 are WNHNN and SYGVQD (reference sequence). In nucleotides, the CDR3 is TGCGCCAGCAGTGAGTCCTTAAATCAAGAGACCCAGTACTTC. As protein: CASSESLNQETQYF.

In this sample, this clone turned up a few times. The chain employs TRBV6-5 and TRBJ1-4, with 8 bases identical to TRBD1. The CDR3 is 14 residues long. J lost 11 bases, V lost 7 bases, and 12 bases had no gene match. CDR1 is MNHEY, CDR2 SVGAGI, per germline. The CDR3 reads CASTSTNRGVKLFF. The CDR3 DNA reads TGTGCCAGCACCTCAACAAACAGGGGGGTGAAACTGTTTTTT.

The genes are TRBV5-1 and TRBJ2-7; D might be TRBD1 (7 bases). V dropped 2 bases and J dropped 2 bases, with 17 bases sitting between them. The V gene's germline CDR1 is SGHRS and CDR2 YFSETQ. CDR3 length: 16 amino acids. The CDR3 loop is CASSFLTGAGTYEQYF. In nucleotides, the CDR3 is TGCGCCAGCAGCTTCTTAACAGGGGCGGGGACCTACGAGCAGTACTTC.

This chain connects TRBV2 to TRBJ2-1; possibly TRBD2 for D (5 bases). The length of the CDR3 is 12 residues. The V end lost 6 bases, the J end lost 7 bases, and 10 bases lay between the germline ends. CDR1 SNHLY and CDR2 FYNNEI come from the germline V gene. CDR3 sequence reads: CASRLPGNEQFF. The CDR3, as DNA: TGTGCCAGCAGGCTACCGGGGAATGAGCAGTTCTTC.

V usage is TRBV6-5 and J usage is TRBJ2-7, with D perhaps matching TRBD1 or TRBD2 (6 bases each). The germline V gene encodes CDR1 MNHEY and CDR2 SVGAGI. The CDR3 runs 15 residues. Trimming cost V 8 bases and J 2 bases, with 19 bases left between them. This CDR3 is CASGSEGRGTYEQYF. In nucleotides, the CDR3 is TGTGCCAGCGGCTCGGAGGGCAGGGGAACCTACGAGCAGTACTTC.

The gene calls are TRBV19 and TRBJ1-5; possible D gene TRBD1, 5 bases. CDR1 is LNHDA, CDR2 SQIVND, per germline (reference sequence). The CDR3 is 16 amino acids. V lost 1 base to trimming and J lost 8 bases, with 18 bases between them. The CDR3 DNA reads as TGTGCCAGTAGTATAGGGGGCGGGGCAGGCATAGAGCCCCAGCATTTT. The encoded protein is CASSIGGGAGIEPQHF.

V gene TRBV28 combines with J gene TRBJ1-6; TRBD1 agrees at 9 bases. Germline CDR1 is MDHEN and CDR2 is SYDVKM. This CDR3 has 14 amino acids. V dropped 7 bases and J dropped 9; count of bases not matched to a gene: 7. The CDR3 coding sequence is TGTGCCAGCACCGCGGACAGGGGCGGTTCACCCCTCCACTTT. It yields the protein CASTADRGGSPLHF.

Details on this clone: The same CDR3 also results from other DNA sequences found in this sample. The rearrangement joins TRBV6-1 to TRBJ2-7; tentative D call: TRBD2 (6 bases). This CDR3 has 11 residues. Trimming removed 2 bases from V and 9 bases from J, with 8 bases in between. The V gene's germline CDR1 is MNHNS and CDR2 SASEGT. The CDR3 nucleotides are TGTGCCAGCAGTGAATGGGGAGGGCAGTACTTC. It is translated as CASSEWGGQYF.

The J gene is TRBJ2-2, the V gene TRBV7-6, with 7 positions matching TRBD2. Germline trimming cut 4 bases from V and 3 bases from J; bases unmatched to any gene: 5. The germline CDR1 and CDR2 sequences are SGHVS and FNYEAQ. This CDR3 is built from 15 residues. The CDR3 here is CASSSPGGDTGELFF. The CDR3 DNA follows: TGTGCCAGCAGCTCCCCGGGGGGTGACACCGGGGAGCTGTTTTTT.